Following are 8 T cell receptor beta chains from one sample sequenced in a study of shared clonotypes between healthy human individuals. Assay used: immunoSEQ multiplex PCR; TCRdb lists only in-frame clones, some missing. The sample contains some 1,100,000 clones, about 80% of which appear only once. The sample taken for sequencing was memory CD4+ T cells from PBMCs. Subset specified: CD45RA-negative fraction. The receptors shown here come from a man between 18 and 35 years old in good health. Some clones in this sample may be carry-over from other donors' samples.

This chain connects TRBV7-3 to TRBJ2-7; 14 bases match TRBD2. In germline, CDR1 is SGHTA, CDR2 FQGTGA. This CDR3 region has 14 residues. Trimming cost V 4 bases and J 6 bases; bases outside gene matches: 2. The CDR3 nucleotides are TGTGCCAGCAGCTCCGGACTAGCGGGAGGCGAGCAGTACTTC. Protein: CASSSGLAGGEQYF.

This chain links TRBV5-4 with TRBJ2-2, with D tentatively TRBD2 (6 bases). V lost 4 bases, J lost 5 bases, and 6 bases lay in between. The germline V gene has CDR1 SGHNT and CDR2 YYREEE (reference sequence). The CDR3 length is 12 residues. The CDR3 region has the DNA TGTGCCAGCAGCCGGGGGACCGGGGAGCTGTTTTTT. It is translated as CASSRGTGELFF. The whole variable domain, remainder taken from reference TRBV5-4 and TRBJ2-2, is ETGVTQSPTHLIKTRGQQVTLRCSSQSGHNTVSWYQQALGQGPQFIFQYYREEENGRGNFPPRFSGLQFPNYSSELNVNALELDDSALYLCASSRGTGELFFGEGSRLTVL.

The rearrangement uses TRBV7-2 and TRBJ2-7, with 10 bases lining up with TRBD1. Germline V gene sequence: CDR1 SGHTA, CDR2 FQGNSA. The junction had 5 bases not matched to a gene; V was cut back by 3 bases and J by 3 bases. The CDR3 extends over 15 amino acids. As DNA, the CDR3 is TGTGCCAGCAGCTTGGCGGGACAGGGGTACTACGAGCAGTACTTC. It is translated as CASSLAGQGYYEQYF.

This clone was seen a few times. V gene TRBV7-6 combines with J gene TRBJ2-7; 9 bases agree with TRBD2. Germline loops: CDR1 SGHVS, CDR2 FNYEAQ. CDR3 length: 14 amino acids. V trimming: 5 bases; J trimming: 0 bases; junction bases outside the gene matches: 2. In nucleotides, the CDR3 is TGTGCCAGCAGCGGGGGACTAGCCTCCTACGAGCAGTACTTC. Translating gives CASSGGLASYEQYF.

The V gene is TRBV5-6, the J gene TRBJ2-1; 12 bases are a match to TRBD1. The ends lost 3 bases at V and 5 bases at J; junction bases unmatched: 3. The CDR3 is 15 residues long. Per the germline V gene, CDR1 is SGHDT and CDR2 is YYEEEE. The CDR3 region is CASSWDRGHDNEQFF. The DNA for the CDR3 is TGTGCCAGCAGCTGGGACAGGGGGCACGACAATGAGCAGTTCTTC.

The rearrangement joins TRBV4-2 to TRBJ2-7; 7 bases agree with TRBD1. This CDR3 has 15 amino acids. V lost 4 bases to trimming and J lost 3 bases; unmatched junction nucleotides: 9. The germline gives CDR1 LGHNA, CDR2 YNFKEQ. CDR3 sequence reads: CASSLTGTEVYEQYF. The CDR3 nucleotides read TGTGCCAGCAGCCTTACCGGGACAGAGGTCTACGAGCAGTACTTC.

The chain joins TRBV5-1 to TRBJ2-7, with D possibly being TRBD2 (5 bases). V lost 4 bases and J 4 bases, leaving 15 bases between the germline ends. CDR3 length: 14 amino acids. Germline V gene lookup returns CDR1 SGHRS and CDR2 YFSETQ. In DNA form, the CDR3 reads TGCGCCAGCAGCGAGAGGGATTCAAGGTACGAGCAGTACTTC. Protein sequence: CASSERDSRYEQYF.

V usage is TRBV19 and J usage is TRBJ2-3, with D possibly matching TRBD1 (6 bases). Germline loops: CDR1 LNHDA, CDR2 SQIVND (reference sequence). The length of the CDR3 is 16 residues. V shed 4 bases and J shed 0 bases, with 14 bases lying between them. This CDR3 reads CASSKRTALSTDTQYF. CDR3 nucleotide sequence: TGTGCCAGTAGTAAACGGACAGCGCTTAGCACAGATACGCAGTATTTT.